The next 24 T cell receptor beta chains were all read from a single sample in a study of tumor and adjacent non-tumor tissue in lung cancer. No cell sorting was done before RNA was extracted from the tissue. This non-tumor lung sample came from over 3 cm beyond the tumor edge. The library came from three nested PCR rounds adapted from ARM-PCR protocols. A single record per CDR3 protein comes from TCRdb applying MiXCR to the multiplex PCR reads. The table records 50,000 or so distinct CDR3 sequences, around two thirds of them present only once. Sequenced material: distant non-tumor lung tissue. These receptors were obtained from a woman in her fifties or sixties with non-small cell lung cancer.

Remarks on this clonotype: The junction departs from germline at one end; a sequencing error may be responsible. The J gene is TRBJ1-2, the V gene TRBV29-1, with 11 bases identical to TRBD1. This CDR3 contains 12 residues. CDR1 and CDR2 from the germline V gene are SQVTM and ANQGSEA. CDR3 protein: CNVVDRGRRMTF. The CDR3 region has the DNA TGCAACGTTGTGGACAGGGGGCGCAGGATGACCTTC.

In the case of this clonotype: A much larger clonotype is one base distant, so this may be a read error. The CDR3 is CSARAKFGLADETQYF. The CDR3 region has the DNA TGCAGTGCTAGAGCTAAGTTTGGGTTAGCCGATGAGACCCAGTACTTC. The V call is TRBV20-1, the J call TRBJ2-5; D remains ambiguous. The germline CDR1 and CDR2 sequences are DFQATT and SNEGSKA (reference sequence). V dropped 1 base and J dropped 5 bases, with 20 bases sitting between them. The CDR3 has 16 residues.

About this clonotype: The conserved final phenylalanine or tryptophan is absent from the CDR3, which likely points to a read error. The chain employs TRBV7-9 and TRBJ2-3, with 8 bases identical to TRBD2. The CDR3 consists of 15 residues. Looked up from germline, CDR1 is SEHNR and CDR2 is FQNEAQ (reference sequence). The J segment lost 3 bases and the V segment lost 3 bases, leaving 5 bases of the junction unmatched. The CDR3 is CASSFVAGGTDTQYL. The DNA for the CDR3 is TGTGCCAGCAGCTTCGTGGCGGGGGGTACAGATACGCAGTATCTC.

As to this clonotype: The missing conserved phenylalanine or tryptophan at the end of this CDR3 makes a read error likely. The chain combines TRBV10-3 with TRBJ2-7; TRBD2 is a possible D gene (5 bases). The length of the CDR3 is 12 residues. Germline V lookup: CDR1 ENHRY, CDR2 SYGVKD. The CDR3 bases are TGTGCCATCTGTGAGGGCCCCCCCGAGCAGTACCTC. It is translated as CAICEGPPEQYL.

The sample holds many counts of this clonotype. Here the CDR3 DNA reads TGTGCCAGCGGAGATGAGCAGTTCTTC. Translating it yields CASGDEQFF. The V and J genes are TRBV5-6 and TRBJ2-1, with D unresolved. The CDR3 is 9 amino acids. V dropped 7 bases and J dropped 8 bases, with 4 bases sitting between them. The germline V gene encodes CDR1 SGHDT and CDR2 YYEEEE. Filled out from reference TRBV5-6 and TRBJ2-1, the complete variable domain reads DAGVTQSPTHLIKTRGQQVTLRCSPKSGHDTVSWYQQALGQGPQFIFQYYEEEERQRGNFPDRFSGHQFPNYSSELNVNALLLGDSALYLCASGDEQFFGPGTRLTVL.

This rearrangement joins TRBV30 to TRBJ2-1, with 8 bases lining up with TRBD2. The CDR3 runs 16 residues. Germline CDR1 GTSNPN, CDR2 SVGIG (reference sequence). In DNA, the CDR3 is TGTGTATGGGACCCACTAGCGGAACACTCCTACAATGAGCAGTTCTTC. Encoded protein: CVWDPLAEHSYNEQFF.

This chain uses TRBV7-2 with TRBJ1-3; D might be TRBD1 (5 bases). The CDR3 totals 16 residues. Germline V CDR1 and CDR2: SGHTA, FQGNSA. Deletions cut 5 bases from V and 1 base from J, with 15 bases between. CDR3 residues: CASSPTQGLSGNTIYF. The CDR3 nucleotides read TGTGCCAGCAGCCCTACTCAGGGTTTGTCTGGAAACACCATATATTTT.

This clonotype appeared once. Without the conserved terminal phenylalanine or tryptophan, this CDR3 likely stems from a read error. Because the CDR3's place on the DNA is in doubt, the DNA is left out and the CDR3 is given as listed by TCRdb. This chain uses TRBV10-1 with TRBJ2-2; TRBD2 is the table's D call, not checked against the DNA. Both ends counted, the CDR3 spans 12 residues. CDR1 is WNHNN and CDR2 is SYGVQD in the germline V gene (reference sequence). The CDR3 reads CASARITGELFI.

This clonotype showed up many times. This chain links TRBV28 with TRBJ2-3; no firm D call. V was cut by 4 bases and J by 3 bases, with 14 bases left in between. This CDR3 is built from 15 residues. Germline V gene data show CDR1 as MDHEN and CDR2 as SYDVKM. The CDR3 loop is CASSSPPDLTDTQYF. The CDR3, as DNA: TGTGCCAGCAGTTCACCCCCCGACTTGACAGATACGCAGTATTTT.

On this clonotype: A clone one base away is much larger, so this may be a read error. The chain uses TRBV6-5 and TRBJ2-1, with 7 bases aligning to TRBD1. The CDR3 totals 13 residues. Germline V gives CDR1 MNHEY, CDR2 SVGAGI. CDR3 DNA sequence: TGTACCAGCAGTACCCGGGACAGCAATGAGCAGTTCTTC. This sequence encodes CTSSTRDSNEQFF.

As concerns this clonotype: One junction end disagrees with the germline gene, perhaps due to a read error. This chain joins TRBV7-8 and TRBJ2-1, with TRBD2 as a possible D gene (6 bases). From germline, CDR1 is SGHVS and CDR2 FQNEAQ. This CDR3 region has 16 residues. In nucleotides, the CDR3 is TGTGCCAGCGGCTTAGCGCCCAGGACTAACTACAATGAGGAGTTCTTC. This gives the protein CASGLAPRTNYNEEFF.

This clonotype occurred a few times. Being one base from a much bigger clone, this may be a read error. V usage is TRBV30 and J usage is TRBJ2-3, with unresolved D. This CDR3 has 13 residues. Germline loops: CDR1 GTSNPN, CDR2 SVGIG (reference sequence). The CDR3 DNA reads TGTGCCTGGAGGGGTATCTCGCTCGATATGCAGTATTTT. Amino acids: CAWRGISLDMQYF.

Notes on this clonotype: This may come from a read error, since a much larger clone is one base off. The chain employs TRBV24-1 and TRBJ2-3, with 10 bases identical to TRBD1. Per the germline V gene, CDR1 is KGHDR and CDR2 is SFDVKD. CDR3 length: 15 residues. CDR3 nucleotides: TGTGTCACCAGTGACCCCGGGACAGGGGCAGATACGCAGTATTTT. Its protein is CVTSDPGTGADTQYF.

The chain couples TRBV11-2 to TRBJ1-6; 9 bases map to TRBD1. The length of the CDR3 is 17 residues. Germline CDR1 SGHAT, CDR2 FQNNGV. The V gene end was trimmed by 10 bases and the J gene end by 10 bases; junction bases not matched to a gene: 20. DNA of the CDR3: TGTGCCAACGCTGACTTTGCAAACAGGGGGCCGAGCTCACCCCTCCACTTT. Translated, it gives CANADFANRGPSSPLHF. The full variable domain, completed using reference TRBV11-2 and TRBJ1-6, is EAGVAQSPRYKIIEKRQSVAFWCNPISGHATLYWYQQILGQGPKLLIQFQNNGVVDDSQLPKDRFSAERLKGVDSTLKIQPAKLEDSAVYLCANADFANRGPSSPLHFGNGTRLTVT.

With regard to this clonotype: The CDR3 end shows no conserved phenylalanine or tryptophan, and so a read error is likely. It is unclear where the CDR3 begins or ends on the DNA, so no DNA is shown, and the CDR3 is as TCRdb lists it. CDR3: CASSLWGASNYGYIL. The chain links TRBV28 to TRBJ1-2; the table's D call TRBD1 went unverified against the DNA. Looked up from germline, CDR1 is MDHEN and CDR2 is SYDVKM. The CDR3 contains 15 residues when both ends are counted.

Comment on this clonotype: The final CDR3 position lacks the conserved phenylalanine or tryptophan, pointing to a likely read error. The chain uses TRBV4-2 and TRBJ1-6, with 7 bases matching TRBD1. The CDR3 is 15 residues long. Germline V gene sequence: CDR1 LGHNA, CDR2 YNFKEQ. The CDR3 bases are TGCGCCAGCAGCCCCCAGGGACAGCTTAATTCACCCCTCCACCTT. It is translated as CASSPQGQLNSPLHL.

The count of this clonotype is one. A read error may produce the germline difference seen at one junction end. The chain couples TRBV11-3 to TRBJ1-1; D gene unclear. This CDR3 is built from 13 residues. CDR1 and CDR2 from the germline V gene are SGHNT and YENEEA. CDR3 coding DNA: TGTGCCAGCGGGTCGGACGGTAACACTGAAGTTTTCTTT. Its translation: CASGSDGNTEVFF.

This clonotype was found once. This chain links TRBV4-3 with TRBJ2-7; D is perhaps TRBD1 (6 bases). V was cut by 0 bases and J by 11 bases, with 20 bases left in between. Germline V gene data show CDR1 as LGHNA and CDR2 as YSLEER. The CDR3 extends over 15 amino acids. CDR3 in DNA: TGCGCCAGCAGCCAAGACCGACAGGAGTCTGCGGAGGAGTACTTC. Translating gives CASSQDRQESAEEYF.

J is TRBJ2-2 and V is TRBV6-4; D may be TRBD1 (6 bases). CDR3 length: 13 amino acids. Germline V gives CDR1 MRHNA, CDR2 SNTAGT. Trimming took 5 bases from V and 4 from J, leaving 8 bases between them. The CDR3 loop reads CASSSGATGELFF. DNA for the CDR3: TGTGCCAGCAGTTCAGGGGCCACCGGGGAGCTGTTTTTT.

Concerning this clonotype itself: Germline and junction disagree at one end, which may indicate a read error. The chain employs TRBV29-1 and TRBJ2-5; TRBD1 agrees at 8 bases. Germline CDR1 SQVTM, CDR2 ANQGSEA. The CDR3 loop spans 13 amino acids. In DNA, the CDR3 is TGTAGCGTGGGACAGGATCGGCAAGAGACCCAGTACTTC. This gives the protein CSVGQDRQETQYF.

The chain uses TRBV12-3 or TRBV12-4 and TRBJ2-2, with TRBD2 identical over 8 bases. The CDR3 runs to 15 residues. CDR3 bases: TGTTGCAGCAGGGGCGGGGGGCCGAACACCGGGGAGCTGTTTTTT. This encodes CCSRGGGPNTGELFF.

This clonotype occurred once. The chain recombines TRBV29-1 with TRBJ2-1; D could derive from TRBD1 or TRBD2 (6 bases each). The CDR3 extends over 14 amino acids. Per germline, CDR1 SQVTM and CDR2 ANQGSEA. V was shortened by 4 bases and J by 8 bases, with 18 bases between the two germline ends. The CDR3 nucleotides read TGCAGCGTTGGAGGGTGGAGGGGGGTCTATGAGCAGTTCTTC. Residues: CSVGGWRGVYEQFF.

A word on this clonotype: A clone one base away is much larger, so this may be a read error. The V call is TRBV5-1, the J call TRBJ2-5; D possibly corresponds to TRBD2 (6 bases). There are 13 residues in the CDR3. CDR1 SGHRS and CDR2 YFSETQ come from the germline V gene. Trimming took off 7 bases at V and 3 bases at J, with 13 bases between the two ends. CDR3 sequence reads: CASGWSGEETQYF. The CDR3 DNA reads as TGCGCCAGCGGCTGGTCGGGAGAAGAGACCCAGTACTTC.

The CDR3 loop reads CASSWGVSNEHFF. The CDR3 DNA is TGTGCCAGCAGTTGGGGGGTCTCCAATGAACACTTCTTC. The genes are TRBV12-3 or TRBV12-4 and TRBJ2-1; D might be TRBD2 (6 bases). Trimming cost V 4 bases and J 16 bases, with 20 bases left between them. This CDR3 has 13 residues.